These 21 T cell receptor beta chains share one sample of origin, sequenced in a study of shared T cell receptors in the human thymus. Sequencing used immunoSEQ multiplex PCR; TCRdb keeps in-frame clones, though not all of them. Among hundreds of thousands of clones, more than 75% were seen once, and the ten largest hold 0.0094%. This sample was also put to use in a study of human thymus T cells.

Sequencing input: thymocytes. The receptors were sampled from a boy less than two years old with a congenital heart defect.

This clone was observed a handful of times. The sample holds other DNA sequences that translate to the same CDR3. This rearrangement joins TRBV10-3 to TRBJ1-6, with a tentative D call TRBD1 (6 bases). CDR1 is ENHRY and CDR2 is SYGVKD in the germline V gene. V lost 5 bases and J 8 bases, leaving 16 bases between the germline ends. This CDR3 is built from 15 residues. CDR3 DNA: TGTGCCATCAGTACAGGGAATCGGGGTTATTCACCCCTCCACTTT. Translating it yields CAISTGNRGYSPLHF.

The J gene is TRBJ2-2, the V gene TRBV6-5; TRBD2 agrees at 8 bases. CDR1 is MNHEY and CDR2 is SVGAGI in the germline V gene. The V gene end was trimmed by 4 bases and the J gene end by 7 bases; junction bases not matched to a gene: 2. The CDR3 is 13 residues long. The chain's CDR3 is CASSSGGHGELFF. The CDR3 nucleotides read TGTGCCAGCAGTTCGGGGGGGCACGGGGAGCTGTTTTTT.

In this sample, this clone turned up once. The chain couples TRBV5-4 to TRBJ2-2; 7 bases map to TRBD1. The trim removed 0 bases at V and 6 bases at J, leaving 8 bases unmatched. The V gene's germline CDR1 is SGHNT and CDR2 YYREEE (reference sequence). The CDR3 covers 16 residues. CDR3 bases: TGTGCCAGCAGCTTGGTTCGCGGCAGGGGGTCCGGGGAGCTGTTTTTT. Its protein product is CASSLVRGRGSGELFF.

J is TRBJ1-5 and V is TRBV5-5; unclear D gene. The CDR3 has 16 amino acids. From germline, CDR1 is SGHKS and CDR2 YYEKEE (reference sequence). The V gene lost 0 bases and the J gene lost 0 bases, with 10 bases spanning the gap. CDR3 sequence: CASSLGGDYSNQPQHF. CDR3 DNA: TGTGCCAGCAGCTTGGGCGGTGACTATAGCAATCAGCCCCAGCATTTT.

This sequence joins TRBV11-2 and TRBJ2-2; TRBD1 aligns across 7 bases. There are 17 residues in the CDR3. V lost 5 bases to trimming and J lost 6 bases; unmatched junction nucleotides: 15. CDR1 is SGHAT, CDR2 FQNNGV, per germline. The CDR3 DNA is TGTGCCAGCAGCCCTCCCAAGCCGACAGGGAGTTCCGGGGAGCTGTTTTTT. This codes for CASSPPKPTGSSGELFF.

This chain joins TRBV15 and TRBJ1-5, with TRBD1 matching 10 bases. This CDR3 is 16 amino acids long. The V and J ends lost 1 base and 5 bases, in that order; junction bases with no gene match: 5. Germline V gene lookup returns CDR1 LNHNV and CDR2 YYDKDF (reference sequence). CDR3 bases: TGTGCCACCAGCAGAGTTGAGACAGGGGGCGATCAGCCCCAGCATTTT. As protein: CATSRVETGGDQPQHF.

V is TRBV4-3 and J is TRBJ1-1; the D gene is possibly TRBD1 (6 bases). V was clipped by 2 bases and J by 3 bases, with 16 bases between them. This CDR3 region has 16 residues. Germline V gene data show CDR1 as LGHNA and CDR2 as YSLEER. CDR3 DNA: TGCGCCAGCAGCCAACTATACAGGGCCGAGGACACTGAAGCTTTCTTT. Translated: CASSQLYRAEDTEAFF.

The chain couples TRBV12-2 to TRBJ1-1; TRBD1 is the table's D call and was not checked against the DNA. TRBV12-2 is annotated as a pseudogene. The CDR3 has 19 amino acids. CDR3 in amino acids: CASRLSARPTGQGGTEAFF. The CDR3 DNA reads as TGTGCAAGTCGCTTATCGGCCCGACCCACTGGTCAGGGTGGCACTGAAGCTTTCTTT.

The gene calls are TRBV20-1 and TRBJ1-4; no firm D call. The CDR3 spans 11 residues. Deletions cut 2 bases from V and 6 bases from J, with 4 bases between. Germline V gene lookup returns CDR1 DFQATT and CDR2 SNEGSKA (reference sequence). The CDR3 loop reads CSARRYEKLFF. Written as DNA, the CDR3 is TGCAGTGCTAGACGTTATGAAAAACTGTTTTTT.

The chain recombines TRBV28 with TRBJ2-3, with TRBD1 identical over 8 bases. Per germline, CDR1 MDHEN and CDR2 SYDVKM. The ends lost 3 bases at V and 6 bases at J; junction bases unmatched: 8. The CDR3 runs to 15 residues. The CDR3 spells CASSFGRGRGDTQYF. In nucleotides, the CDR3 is TGTGCCAGCAGTTTCGGCAGGGGGCGTGGGGATACGCAGTATTTT.

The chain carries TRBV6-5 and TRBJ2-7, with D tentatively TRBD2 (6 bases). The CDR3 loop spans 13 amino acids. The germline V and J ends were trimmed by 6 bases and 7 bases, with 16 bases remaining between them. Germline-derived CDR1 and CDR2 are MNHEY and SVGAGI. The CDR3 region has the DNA TGTGCCAGCAGCCTCGACCTGGCGGGGGAGCAGTACTTC. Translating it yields CASSLDLAGEQYF.

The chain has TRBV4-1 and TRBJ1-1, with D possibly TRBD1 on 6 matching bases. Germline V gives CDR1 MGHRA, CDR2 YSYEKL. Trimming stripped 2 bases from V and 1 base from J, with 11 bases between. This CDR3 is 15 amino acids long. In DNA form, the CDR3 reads TGCGCCAGCAGCCAAACCGGGACACCGAACACTGAAGCTTTCTTT. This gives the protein CASSQTGTPNTEAFF.

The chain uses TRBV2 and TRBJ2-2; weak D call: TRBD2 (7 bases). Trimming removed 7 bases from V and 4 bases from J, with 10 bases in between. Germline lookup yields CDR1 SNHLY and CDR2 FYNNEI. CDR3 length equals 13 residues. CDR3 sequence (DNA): TGTGCCAGCACGGGGGGCAGCACCGGGGAGCTGTTTTTT. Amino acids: CASTGGSTGELFF.

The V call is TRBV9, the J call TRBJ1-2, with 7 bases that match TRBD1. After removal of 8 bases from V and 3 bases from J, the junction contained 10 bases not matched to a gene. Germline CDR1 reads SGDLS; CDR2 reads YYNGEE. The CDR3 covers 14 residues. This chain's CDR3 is CASSRQGPYYGYTF. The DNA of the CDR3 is TGTGCCAGTTCGCGACAGGGCCCCTACTATGGCTACACCTTC.

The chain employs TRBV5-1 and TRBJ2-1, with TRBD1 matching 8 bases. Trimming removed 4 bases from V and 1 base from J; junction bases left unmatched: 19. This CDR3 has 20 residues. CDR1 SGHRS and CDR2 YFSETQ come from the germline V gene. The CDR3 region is CASSPGPGQAPSRSYNEQFF. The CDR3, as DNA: TGCGCCAGCAGCCCGGGCCCGGGACAGGCGCCCTCCCGGTCCTACAATGAGCAGTTCTTC.

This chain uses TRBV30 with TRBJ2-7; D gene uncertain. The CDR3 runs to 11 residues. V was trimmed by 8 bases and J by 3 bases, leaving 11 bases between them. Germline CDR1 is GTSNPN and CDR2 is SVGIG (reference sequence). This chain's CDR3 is CARPNGYEQYF. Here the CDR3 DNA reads TGTGCCCGCCCAAACGGCTACGAGCAGTACTTC.

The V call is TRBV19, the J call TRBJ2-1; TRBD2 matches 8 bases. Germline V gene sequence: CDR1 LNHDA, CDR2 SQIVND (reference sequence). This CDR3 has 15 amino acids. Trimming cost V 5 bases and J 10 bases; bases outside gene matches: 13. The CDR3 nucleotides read TGTGCCAGTAGTTTCCGACTAGCGAGAGAGGAGGAGCAGTTCTTC. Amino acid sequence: CASSFRLAREEEQFF. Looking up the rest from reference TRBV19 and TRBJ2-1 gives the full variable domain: DGGITQSPKYLFRKEGQNVTLSCEQNLNHDAMYWYRQDPGQGLRLIYYSQIVNDFQKGDIAEGYSVSREKKESFPLTVTSAQKNPTAFYLCASSFRLAREEEQFFGPGTRLTVL.

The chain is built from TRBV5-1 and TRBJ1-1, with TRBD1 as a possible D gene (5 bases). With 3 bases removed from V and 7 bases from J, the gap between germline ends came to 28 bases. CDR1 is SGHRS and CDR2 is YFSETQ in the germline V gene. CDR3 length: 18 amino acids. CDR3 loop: CASSYYSPTGDPGNEAFF. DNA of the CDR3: TGCGCCAGCAGCTACTACAGTCCGACGGGGGACCCAGGTAATGAAGCTTTCTTT.

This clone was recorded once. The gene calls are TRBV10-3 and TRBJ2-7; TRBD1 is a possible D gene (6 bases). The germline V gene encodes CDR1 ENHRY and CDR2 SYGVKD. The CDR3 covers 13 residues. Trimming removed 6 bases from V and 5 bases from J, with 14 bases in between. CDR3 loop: CAISEGRGDEQYF. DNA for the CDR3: TGTGCCATCAGCGAGGGCAGGGGTGACGAGCAGTACTTC.

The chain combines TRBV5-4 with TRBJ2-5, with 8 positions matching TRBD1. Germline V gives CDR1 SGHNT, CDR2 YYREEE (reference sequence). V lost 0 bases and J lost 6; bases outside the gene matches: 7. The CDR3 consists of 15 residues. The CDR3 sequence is CASSLARGREKTQYF. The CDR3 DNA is TGTGCCAGCAGCTTGGCCAGGGGGCGCGAAAAGACCCAGTACTTC.

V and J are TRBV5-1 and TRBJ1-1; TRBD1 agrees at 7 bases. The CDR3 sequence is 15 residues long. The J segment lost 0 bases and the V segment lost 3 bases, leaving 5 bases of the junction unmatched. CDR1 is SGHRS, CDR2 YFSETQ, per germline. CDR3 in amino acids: CASSSGQHLNTEAFF. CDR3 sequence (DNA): TGCGCCAGCAGCTCGGGACAGCACTTGAACACTGAAGCTTTCTTT.